This TCR beta chain was sequenced for a study of T cell clusters in autoimmune cytopenias. TRB was amplified by touch-down multiplex PCR, primer pools A and B combined. TCRdb reprocessed the multiplex PCR reads, keeping one entry per CDR3 protein, no DNA. Here the sample table reports around 8,000 distinct CDR3 sequences. Some 38,000 genome equivalents of blood DNA were amplified for TRB. Study-level findings and limits: Clustering suggested that physiological T cell clusters were missing in primary autoimmune cytopenia patients. The cluster-lack signature was not seen for secondary cytopenia versus chronic lymphocytic leukemia. TRB repertoire shifts in secondary cytopenia and chronic lymphocytic leukemia mostly reflected lymphoma, not autoimmunity.

Considering frequency, this clonotype is medium-sized. The target antigen is unknown. This CDR3 region has 15 residues. The sequenced sample consisted of peripheral blood. This sequence originates from a human donor with an autoimmune cytopenia or autoimmune hepatitis (not recorded which). V and J are TRBV12-3 or TRBV12-4 and TRBJ1-5; lacking DNA, the TRBD1 call made by TCRdb goes unchecked. CDR3: CASSPGHQSSQPQHF.